The 7 T cell receptor beta chains below all came from one sample that was sequenced in a study of cytomegalovirus exposure and HLA in healthy donors. Researchers ran the PCR with 60 Vbeta and 13 Jbeta primers. Repertoires were generated with immunoSEQ multiplex PCR, while TCRdb's copy carries only in-frame clones and drops some. The sample holds more than 95,000 clones, around 70% seen once. The sequencing input was PBMCs. The receptors were gathered from a woman aged 45-65 years in good health and CMV-seropositive.

The chain links TRBV10-3 to TRBJ2-7, with D possibly TRBD1 on 5 matching bases. Germline V gene sequence: CDR1 ENHRY, CDR2 SYGVKD. V lost 4 bases, J lost 0 bases, and 16 bases lay in between. The CDR3 sequence is 16 residues long. Written as DNA, the CDR3 is TGTGCCATCAGTGGTACTGGGCAGGGAAGCTCCTACGAGCAGTACTTC. As protein: CAISGTGQGSSYEQYF.

This sequence joins TRBV28 and TRBJ2-7, with a tentative D call TRBD2 (6 bases). The CDR3 sequence is 14 residues long. The germline CDR1 and CDR2 sequences are MDHEN and SYDVKM. Trimming took 3 bases from V and 2 from J, leaving 11 bases between them. The DNA of the CDR3 is TGTGCCAGCAGTTTGGGGGGTAGCGCCTACGAGCAGTACTTC. Translated, it gives CASSLGGSAYEQYF.

The J gene is TRBJ1-4, the V gene TRBV5-4, with a tentative D call TRBD1 (6 bases). This CDR3 has 16 amino acids. The germline V gene encodes CDR1 SGHNT and CDR2 YYREEE (reference sequence). V lost 3 bases to trimming and J lost 8 bases, with 20 bases between them. CDR3 loop: CASSSTTLGGREKLFF. The DNA for the CDR3 is TGTGCCAGCAGCTCGACTACCTTAGGGGGAAGAGAAAAACTGTTTTTT.

V and J are TRBV6-5 and TRBJ2-5, with a weak D call TRBD2 (7 bases). Per germline, CDR1 MNHEY and CDR2 SVGAGI. The CDR3 extends over 16 amino acids. Trimming removed 2 bases from V and 7 bases from J, with 20 bases in between. CDR3: CASSYRGGTGRVTQYF. The CDR3 DNA reads TGTGCCAGCAGTTACAGGGGGGGGACCGGACGGGTGACCCAGTACTTC.

The chain couples TRBV7-6 to TRBJ2-7, with 12 nucleotides matching TRBD2. Germline-derived CDR1 and CDR2 are SGHVS and FNYEAQ. Trimming removed 5 bases from V and 6 bases from J; junction bases left unmatched: 8. The length of the CDR3 is 15 residues. Here the CDR3 reads CASSPTSGSGSEQYF. The CDR3 DNA reads TGTGCCAGCAGCCCGACTAGCGGGAGTGGCTCCGAGCAGTACTTC.

This chain joins TRBV4-1 and TRBJ2-7; 8 positions match TRBD1. V was pared by 1 base and J by 2 bases, with 7 bases of the junction left unmatched. The CDR3 totals 16 residues. The germline CDR1 and CDR2 sequences are MGHRA and YSYEKL. The CDR3 loop reads CASSQVGDRTTYEQYF. CDR3 bases: TGCGCCAGCAGCCAAGTGGGGGACAGGACAACCTACGAGCAGTACTTC.

This clone was picked up one time. V gene TRBV6-1 combines with J gene TRBJ1-1; D ambiguous. The V gene lost 2 bases and the J gene lost 0 bases, with 7 bases spanning the gap. The CDR3 covers 14 residues. CDR1 and CDR2 (germline): MNHNS, SASEGT. The CDR3 DNA reads as TGTGCCAGCAGTGAAACGGTAATGAACACTGAAGCTTTCTTT. It codes for CASSETVMNTEAFF.